These 3 T cell receptor beta chains were all obtained from the same sample, sequenced in a study of neoadjuvant nivolumab and ipilimumab in lung cancer. Only in-frame clones appear in the TCRdb table, and some are missing; sequencing was by immunoSEQ multiplex PCR. The sample has around 19,000 clones; about 90% are singletons. The sequences come from peripheral blood, collected before neoadjuvant nivolumab, alone or with ipilimumab. The receptors here all came from an adult with non-small cell lung cancer.

In this sample, this clone turned up a few times. The CDR3 nucleotides are TGCGCCAGCAGCTTGGGACCAGAGATCTACAATGAGCAGTTCTTC. Translation: CASSLGPEIYNEQFF. This chain links TRBV5-1 with TRBJ2-1, with D uncertain. The CDR3 has 15 amino acids. Germline values: CDR1 SGHRS, CDR2 YFSETQ. V was shortened by 0 bases and J by 3 bases, with 10 bases between the two germline ends.

This clone has a single count. The gene calls are TRBV7-8 and TRBJ2-7, with unresolved D. Germline V CDR1 and CDR2: SGHVS, FQNEAQ. The CDR3 is 12 residues long. With 5 bases removed from V and 2 bases from J, the gap between germline ends came to 7 bases. The DNA for the CDR3 is TGTGCCAGCAGCGACTGGACCTACGAGCAGTACTTC. Translation gives CASSDWTYEQYF.

V gene TRBV18 combines with J gene TRBJ2-5; D uncertain. The CDR3 loop spans 12 amino acids. V lost 3 bases and J 3 bases, leaving 5 bases between the germline ends. CDR1 and CDR2 (germline): KGHSH, LQKENI. The CDR3 DNA follows: TGTGCCAGCTCACCGCGAGAAGAGACCCAGTACTTC. As protein: CASSPREETQYF.